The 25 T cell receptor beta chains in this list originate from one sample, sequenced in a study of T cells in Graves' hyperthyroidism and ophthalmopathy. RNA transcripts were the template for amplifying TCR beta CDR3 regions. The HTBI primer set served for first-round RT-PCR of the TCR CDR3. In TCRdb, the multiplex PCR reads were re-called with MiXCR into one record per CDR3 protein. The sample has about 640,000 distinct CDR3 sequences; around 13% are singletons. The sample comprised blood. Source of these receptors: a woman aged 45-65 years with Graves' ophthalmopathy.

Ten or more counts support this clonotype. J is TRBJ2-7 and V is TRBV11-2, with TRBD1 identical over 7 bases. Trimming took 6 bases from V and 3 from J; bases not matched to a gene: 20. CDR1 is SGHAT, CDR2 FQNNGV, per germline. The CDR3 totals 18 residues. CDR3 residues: CASSTSQGGGAALYEQYF. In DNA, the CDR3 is TGTGCCAGCAGTACGTCTCAAGGGGGCGGTGCAGCCCTCTACGAGCAGTACTTC.

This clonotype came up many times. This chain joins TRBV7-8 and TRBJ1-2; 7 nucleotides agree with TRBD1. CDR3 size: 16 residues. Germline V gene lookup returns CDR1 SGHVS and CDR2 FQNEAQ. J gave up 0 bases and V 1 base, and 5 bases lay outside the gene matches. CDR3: CASSLGRGRTNYGYTF. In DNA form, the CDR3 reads TGTGCCAGCAGCTTAGGCAGGGGGAGAACTAACTATGGCTACACCTTC.

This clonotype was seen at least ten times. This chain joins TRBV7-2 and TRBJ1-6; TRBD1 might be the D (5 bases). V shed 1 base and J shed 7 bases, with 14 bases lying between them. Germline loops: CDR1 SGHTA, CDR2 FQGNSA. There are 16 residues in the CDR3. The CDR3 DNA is TGTGCCAGCAGCTTAGTCGGTATAGGGGCCAATTCACCCCTCCACTTT. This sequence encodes CASSLVGIGANSPLHF.

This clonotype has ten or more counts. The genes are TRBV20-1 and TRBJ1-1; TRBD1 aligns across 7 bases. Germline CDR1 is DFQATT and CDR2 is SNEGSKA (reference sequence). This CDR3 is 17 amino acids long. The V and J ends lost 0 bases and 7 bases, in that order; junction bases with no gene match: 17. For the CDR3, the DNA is TGCAGTGCTAGAGATCTAACAGGGGAGGAATTTCGGAGTGAAGCTTTCTTT. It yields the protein CSARDLTGEEFRSEAFF.

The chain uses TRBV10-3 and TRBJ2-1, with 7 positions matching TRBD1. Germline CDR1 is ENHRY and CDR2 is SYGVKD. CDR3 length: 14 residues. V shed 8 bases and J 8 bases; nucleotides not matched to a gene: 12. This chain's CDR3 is CAIGGQRFNDEQFF. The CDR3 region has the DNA TGTGCCATCGGGGGACAGCGGTTCAACGATGAGCAGTTCTTC.

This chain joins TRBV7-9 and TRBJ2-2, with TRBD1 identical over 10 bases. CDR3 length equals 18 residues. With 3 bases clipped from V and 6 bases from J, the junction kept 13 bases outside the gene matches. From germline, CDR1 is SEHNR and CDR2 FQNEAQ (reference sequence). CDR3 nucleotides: TGTGCCAGCAGCTTTTCGGACAGGGGGTTCCTAGAGGCCGGGGAGCTGTTTTTT. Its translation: CASSFSDRGFLEAGELFF.

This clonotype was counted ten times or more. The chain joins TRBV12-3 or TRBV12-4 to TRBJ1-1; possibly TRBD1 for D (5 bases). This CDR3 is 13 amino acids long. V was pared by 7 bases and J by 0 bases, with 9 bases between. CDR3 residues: CASKWDLNTEAFF. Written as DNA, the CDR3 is TGTGCCAGCAAATGGGACCTGAACACTGAAGCTTTCTTT.

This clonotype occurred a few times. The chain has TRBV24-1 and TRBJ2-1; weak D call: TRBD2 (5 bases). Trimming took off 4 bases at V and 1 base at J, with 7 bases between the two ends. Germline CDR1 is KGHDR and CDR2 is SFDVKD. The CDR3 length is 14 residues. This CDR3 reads CATSEAESYNEQFF. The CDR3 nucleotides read TGTGCCACCAGTGAAGCGGAGTCCTACAATGAGCAGTTCTTC.

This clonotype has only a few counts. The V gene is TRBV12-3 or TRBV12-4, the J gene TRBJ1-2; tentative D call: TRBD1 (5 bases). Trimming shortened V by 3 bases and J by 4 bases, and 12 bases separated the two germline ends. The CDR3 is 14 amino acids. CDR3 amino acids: CASSLAGRVYGYTF. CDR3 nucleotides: TGTGCCAGCAGTTTGGCGGGCAGGGTCTATGGCTACACCTTC.

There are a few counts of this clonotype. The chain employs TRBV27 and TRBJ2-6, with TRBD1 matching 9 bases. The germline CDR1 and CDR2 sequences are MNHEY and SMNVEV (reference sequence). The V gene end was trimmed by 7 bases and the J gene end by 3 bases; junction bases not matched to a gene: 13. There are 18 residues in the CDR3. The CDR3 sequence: CASTTGGQGLFGANVLTF. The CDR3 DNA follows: TGTGCCAGCACCACTGGGGGACAGGGACTATTTGGGGCCAACGTCCTGACTTTC.

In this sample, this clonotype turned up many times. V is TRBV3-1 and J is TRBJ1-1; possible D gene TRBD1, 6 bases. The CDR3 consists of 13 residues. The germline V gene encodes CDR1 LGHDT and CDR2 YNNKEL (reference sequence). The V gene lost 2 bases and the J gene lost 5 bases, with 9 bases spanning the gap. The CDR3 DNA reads TGTGCCAGCAGCCAATCGAGGGGGACTGAAGCTTTCTTT. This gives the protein CASSQSRGTEAFF.

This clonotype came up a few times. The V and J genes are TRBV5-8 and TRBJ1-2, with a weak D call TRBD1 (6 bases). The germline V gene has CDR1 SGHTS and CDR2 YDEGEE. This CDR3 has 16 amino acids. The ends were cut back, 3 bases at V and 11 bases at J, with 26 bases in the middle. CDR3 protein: CASSSPRGATGLSYTF. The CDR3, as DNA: TGTGCCAGCAGCTCCCCTCGGGGGGCGACTGGGCTAAGTTACACCTTC.

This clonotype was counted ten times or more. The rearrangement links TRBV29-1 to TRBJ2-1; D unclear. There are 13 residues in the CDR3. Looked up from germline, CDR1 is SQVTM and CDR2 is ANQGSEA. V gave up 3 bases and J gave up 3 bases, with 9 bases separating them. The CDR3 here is CSVEVGIYNEQFF. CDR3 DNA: TGCAGCGTTGAGGTAGGGATCTACAATGAGCAGTTCTTC.

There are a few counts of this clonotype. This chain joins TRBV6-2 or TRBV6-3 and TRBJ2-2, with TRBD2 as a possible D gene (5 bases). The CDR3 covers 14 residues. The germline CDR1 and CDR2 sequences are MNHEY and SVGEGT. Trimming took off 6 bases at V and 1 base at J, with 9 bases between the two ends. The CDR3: CASRWERNTGELFF. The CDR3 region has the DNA TGTGCCAGCAGATGGGAGCGGAACACCGGGGAGCTGTTTTTT.

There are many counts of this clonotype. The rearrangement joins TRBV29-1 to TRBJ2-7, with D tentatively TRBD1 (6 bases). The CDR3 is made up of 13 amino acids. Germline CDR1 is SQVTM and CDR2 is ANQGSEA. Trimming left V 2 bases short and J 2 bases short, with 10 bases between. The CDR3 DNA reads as TGCAGCGTTGAAACAGGGAAAGCCTACGAGCAGTACTTC. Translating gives CSVETGKAYEQYF.

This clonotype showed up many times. The chain's CDR3 is CASSVRGGRGIHEQYF. The CDR3 region has the DNA TGTGCCAGCAGCGTCCGGGGAGGCAGGGGAATCCACGAGCAGTACTTC. V is TRBV13 and J is TRBJ2-7, with D possibly called TRBD1 or TRBD2 (6 bases each). Germline V gives CDR1 PRHDT, CDR2 FYEKMQ (reference sequence). V lost 5 bases and J lost 5, with 22 bases in between. The CDR3 extends over 16 amino acids.

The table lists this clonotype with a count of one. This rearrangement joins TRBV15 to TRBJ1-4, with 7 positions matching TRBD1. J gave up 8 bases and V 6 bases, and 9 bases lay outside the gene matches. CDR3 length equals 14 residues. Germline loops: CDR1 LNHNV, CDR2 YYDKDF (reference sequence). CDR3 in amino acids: CATRPSGGVEKLFF. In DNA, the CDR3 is TGTGCCACCAGACCATCAGGGGGAGTCGAAAAACTGTTTTTT.

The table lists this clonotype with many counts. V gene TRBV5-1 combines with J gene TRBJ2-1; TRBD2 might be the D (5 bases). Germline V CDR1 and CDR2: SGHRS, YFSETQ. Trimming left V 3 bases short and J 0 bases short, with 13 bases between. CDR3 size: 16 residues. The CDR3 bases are TGCGCCAGCAGCTCCCCAGGTGGGAGCTCCTACAATGAGCAGTTCTTC. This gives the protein CASSSPGGSSYNEQFF.

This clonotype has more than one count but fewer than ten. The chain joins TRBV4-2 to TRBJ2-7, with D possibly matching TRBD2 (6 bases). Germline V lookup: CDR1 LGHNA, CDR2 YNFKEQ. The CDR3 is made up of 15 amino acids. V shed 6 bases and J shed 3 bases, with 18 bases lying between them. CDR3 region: CASREGGGEIYEQYF. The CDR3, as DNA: TGTGCCAGCAGGGAGGGAGGCGGGGAAATCTACGAGCAGTACTTC.

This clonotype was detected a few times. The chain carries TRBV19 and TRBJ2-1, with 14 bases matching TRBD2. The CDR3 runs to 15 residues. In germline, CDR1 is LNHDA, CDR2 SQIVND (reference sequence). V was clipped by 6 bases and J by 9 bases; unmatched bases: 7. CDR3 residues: CASSLGTSGSLEQFF. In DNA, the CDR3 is TGTGCCAGTAGCCTTGGGACTAGCGGGAGCCTTGAGCAGTTCTTC.

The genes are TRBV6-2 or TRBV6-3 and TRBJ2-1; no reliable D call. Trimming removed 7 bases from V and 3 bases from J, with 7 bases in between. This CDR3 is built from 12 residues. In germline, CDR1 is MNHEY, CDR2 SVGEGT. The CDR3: CASISLYNEQFF. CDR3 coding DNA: TGTGCCAGCATTTCGCTCTACAATGAGCAGTTCTTC.

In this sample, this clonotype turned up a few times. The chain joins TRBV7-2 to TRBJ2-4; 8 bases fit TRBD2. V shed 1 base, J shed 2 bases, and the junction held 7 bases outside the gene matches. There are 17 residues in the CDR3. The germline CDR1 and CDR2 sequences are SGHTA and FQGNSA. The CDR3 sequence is CASSLVGLAGTKNIQYF. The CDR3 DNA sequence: TGTGCCAGCAGCTTAGTGGGCCTAGCGGGCACCAAAAACATTCAGTACTTC.

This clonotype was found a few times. The CDR3 sequence is CASSSQGAGIGELFF. The DNA of the CDR3 is TGTGCCAGCAGCTCCCAGGGGGCGGGCATCGGGGAGCTGTTTTTT. This chain joins TRBV7-2 and TRBJ2-2; 8 bases line up with TRBD1. Germline V gene lookup returns CDR1 SGHTA and CDR2 FQGNSA. J was trimmed by 7 bases and V by 4 bases; bases with no gene match: 8. The CDR3 covers 15 residues. The whole variable domain, remainder taken from reference TRBV7-2 and TRBJ2-2, is GAGVSQSPSNKVTEKGKDVELRCDPISGHTALYWYRQSLGQGLEFLIYFQGNSAPDKSGLPSDRFSAERTGGSVSTLTIQRTQQEDSAVYLCASSSQGAGIGELFFGEGSRLTVL.

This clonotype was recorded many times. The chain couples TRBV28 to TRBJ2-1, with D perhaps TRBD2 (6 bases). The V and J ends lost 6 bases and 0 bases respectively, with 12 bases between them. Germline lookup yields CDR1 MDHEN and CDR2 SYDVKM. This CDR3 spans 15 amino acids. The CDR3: CASRLAISSYNEQFF. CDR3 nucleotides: TGTGCCAGCAGACTAGCCATAAGCTCCTACAATGAGCAGTTCTTC.

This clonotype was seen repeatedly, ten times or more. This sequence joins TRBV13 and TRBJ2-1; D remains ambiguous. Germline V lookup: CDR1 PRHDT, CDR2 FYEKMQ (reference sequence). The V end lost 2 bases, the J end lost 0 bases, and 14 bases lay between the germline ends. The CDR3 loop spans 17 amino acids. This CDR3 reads CASSLLGRASSYNEQFF. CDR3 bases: TGTGCCAGCAGCTTATTAGGTCGGGCTAGCTCCTACAATGAGCAGTTCTTC.